What follows are 24 T cell receptor beta chains derived from one specimen sequenced in a study of T cells in women clearing cervical HPV infection. Profiling relied on immunoSEQ multiplex PCR, and the TCRdb table lists in-frame clones only, not all of them. The ten top clones account for approximately 1%, within a sample of some 43,000 clones. Input material: blood buffy coat. The receptors here all came from a woman between 18 and 70 years old with a cervical HPV16 infection that either progressed to CIN3+ or cleared (not recorded which).

Regarding this clone: The read ends 3 residues before the CDR3 terminus; that terminus is restored from the germline J gene. The chain has TRBV5-4 and TRBJ1-2, with D tentatively TRBD1 (6 bases). The germline gives CDR1 SGHNT, CDR2 YYREEE (reference sequence). The length of the CDR3 is 13 residues. CDR3 region: CASSLTGKGGYTF. Partial CDR3 DNA: TGTGCCAGCAGCTTGACAGGGAAGGGGGGC.

Points on this clone: Sequencing ends 3 residues short of the CDR3 end; the germline J gene provides the rest. The V call is TRBV10-3, the J call TRBJ1-2, with D perhaps matching TRBD1 (6 bases). V was shortened by 9 bases and J by 5 bases, with 22 bases between the two germline ends. The CDR3 extends over 15 amino acids. CDR1 is ENHRY and CDR2 is SYGVKD in the germline V gene. CDR3 protein: CAIQGQRGPLYGYTF. CDR3 DNA (partial): TGTGCCATTCAAGGACAGAGAGGCCCCCTGTATGGC.

With regard to this clone: The CDR3 end falls 3 residues outside the read, so it is completed with the germline J gene. This chain uses TRBV7-3 with TRBJ2-2, with 11 bases aligning to TRBD1. The CDR3 is 16 residues long. Trimming at V came to 4 bases and at J to 4 bases, leaving 5 bases not matched to a gene. Germline assignment: CDR1 SGHTA and CDR2 FQGTGA. The CDR3 bases that were read are TGTGCCAGCAGCTCACCCGGGACAGGGGGCACCGGGGAG. Protein sequence: CASSSPGTGGTGE. The CDR3 reads in full as CASSSPGTGGTGELFF.

A note on this clone: The observed sequence ends 3 residues before the CDR3 terminus, with the missing tail filled in from the germline J gene. The V call is TRBV2, the J call TRBJ2-2; TRBD1 might be the D (5 bases). The V gene's germline CDR1 is SNHLY and CDR2 FYNNEI. The CDR3 extends over 18 amino acids. The CDR3 DNA, read in part, is TGTGCCAGCAGGGACAATCCCCGGACGGCGGCGGATAATTCACCG. The encoded protein is CASRDNPRTAADNSP. The complete CDR3 reads CASRDNPRTAADNSPLFF.

A note on this clone: The read terminates 3 residues before the CDR3 end, so the remaining end is supplied by the germline J gene. The gene calls are TRBV20-1 and TRBJ1-1; the match to TRBD1 covers 10 bases. CDR3 length equals 15 residues. After removal of 6 bases from V and 3 bases from J, the junction contained 10 bases not matched to a gene. Looked up from germline, CDR1 is DFQATT and CDR2 is SNEGSKA (reference sequence). The CDR3 DNA, read in part, is TGCAGTGCGTTAGGACAGGGGGGGAGAGACACTGAA. Protein sequence: CSALGQGGRDTE. The complete CDR3 protein is CSALGQGGRDTEAFF.

Details on this clone: The read ends 3 residues shy of where the CDR3 ends; the end is completed using the germline J gene. The rearrangement links TRBV5-1 to TRBJ2-2, with D possibly being TRBD2 (5 bases). The CDR3 has 15 amino acids. Germline V CDR1 and CDR2: SGHRS, YFSETQ. CDR3 sequence reads: CASSLVGEGHEKLFF. The DNA read from the CDR3 is TGCGCCAGCAGCTTGGTTGGAGAGGGCCATGAAAAG.

On this clone: The junction departs from the called germline gene at one end, perhaps through a read error. The read ends 3 residues early relative to the CDR3; the germline J gene fills the gap. The chain uses TRBV20-1 and TRBJ2-3; the match to TRBD1 covers 8 bases. CDR1 DFQATT and CDR2 SNEGSKA come from the germline V gene (reference sequence). The CDR3 runs to 12 residues. The CDR3 sequence is CSAAGQGDAQYF. The CDR3 DNA, read in part, is TGCAGTGCTGCCGGACAGGGAGATGCG.

As for this clone: The read terminates 3 residues before the CDR3 end, so the remaining end is supplied by the germline J gene. V and J are TRBV2 and TRBJ1-4; 10 positions agree with TRBD1. The CDR3 is 13 amino acids. CDR1 SNHLY and CDR2 FYNNEI come from the germline V gene. CDR3 DNA, as far as it was read: TGTGCCAGCAGAGGACAGGGGGTTTCACCA. This codes for CASRGQGVSP. The whole CDR3 is CASRGQGVSPLFF.

About this clone: The read is 3 residues too short to cover the CDR3 end, so that end is filled in from the germline J gene. The chain links TRBV19 to TRBJ1-5; tentatively, D is TRBD1 (6 bases). This CDR3 is built from 15 residues. Germline assignment: CDR1 LNHDA and CDR2 SQIVND (reference sequence). The V and J ends lost 7 bases and 7 bases respectively, with 20 bases between them. The CDR3 reads CASKLDRFGGQPQHF. Partial CDR3 DNA: TGTGCCAGTAAACTCGACAGGTTCGGAGGACAGCCC.

Worth noting for this clone: Because the CDR3's place on the DNA is in doubt, the DNA is left out and the CDR3 is given as listed by TCRdb. The rearrangement joins TRBV27 to TRBJ1-2; no DNA check was done on the table's D call, TRBD1. The CDR3 totals 16 residues, both ends included. Germline CDR1 is MNHEY and CDR2 is SMNVEV (reference sequence). CDR3 in amino acids: CASSTSKTDSGAGYTF.

Concerning this clone itself: The read ends 3 residues shy of where the CDR3 ends; the end is completed using the germline J gene. This sequence joins TRBV6-1 and TRBJ1-5, with a possible D match to TRBD1 (6 bases). Trimming removed 2 bases at V and 6 bases at J, with 8 bases between. The CDR3 has 13 residues. Germline V gene sequence: CDR1 MNHNS, CDR2 SASEGT. The CDR3 loop reads CASSEPGAQPQHF. The CDR3 DNA, read in part, is TGTGCCAGCAGTGAACCAGGGGCTCAGCCC.

Concerning this clone: The read falls 3 residues short of the CDR3 end, and the missing part is taken from the germline J gene. The chain has TRBV2 and TRBJ1-3; D is uncertain. This CDR3 has 13 amino acids. Germline loops: CDR1 SNHLY, CDR2 FYNNEI. Trimming shortened V by 9 bases and J by 4 bases, and 13 bases separated the two germline ends. The CDR3 DNA, read in part, is TGTGCCAGACGGGCCTCGGGGGGAAACACC. It translates to CARRASGGNT. The whole CDR3 sequence is CARRASGGNTIYF.

About this clone: The read terminates 3 residues before the CDR3 end, so the remaining end is supplied by the germline J gene. V usage is TRBV5-6 and J usage is TRBJ1-1; maybe TRBD1 (6 bases). CDR1 is SGHDT and CDR2 is YYEEEE in the germline V gene. The CDR3 spans 14 residues. V lost 6 bases, J lost 2 bases, and 14 bases lay in between. CDR3 bases read: TGTGCCAGCAACCTCGGACAGCTTAACACTGAA. Translated: CASNLGQLNTE. The CDR3 reads in full as CASNLGQLNTEAFF.

About this clone itself: Sequencing ends 3 residues short of the CDR3 end; the germline J gene provides the rest. The chain links TRBV28 to TRBJ2-7; D possibly matches TRBD1 or TRBD2 (7 bases each). This CDR3 contains 15 residues. The V gene lost 2 bases and the J gene lost 2 bases, with 13 bases spanning the gap. Germline CDR1 is MDHEN and CDR2 is SYDVKM. CDR3 DNA, as far as it was read: TGTGCCAGCAGTTTAGCGACAGGGAGGGCCTACGAG. Protein: CASSLATGRAYE. The full CDR3 protein is CASSLATGRAYEQYF.

Comments on this clone: The read terminates 3 residues ahead of where the CDR3 ends, so the germline J gene completes it. The genes are TRBV6-1 and TRBJ2-1; D ambiguous. Germline assignment: CDR1 MNHNS and CDR2 SASEGT. V was clipped by 2 bases and J by 5 bases, with 19 bases between them. CDR3 size: 17 residues. The CDR3 sequence: CASSENPSVWANNEQFF. CDR3 bases read: TGTGCCAGCAGTGAAAACCCTTCAGTGTGGGCGAACAATGAG.

Concerning this clone: The read is 3 residues too short to cover the CDR3 end, so that end is filled in from the germline J gene. The chain links TRBV2 to TRBJ2-1; 12 bases fit TRBD2. Germline assignment: CDR1 SNHLY and CDR2 FYNNEI. This CDR3 has 14 residues. The V segment lost 7 bases and the J segment 8 bases; nucleotides outside the gene matches: 6. CDR3 DNA (partial): TGTGCCAGCATACTAGCGGGGGGTATCCATGAG. This translates into CASILAGGIHE. The CDR3 in full is CASILAGGIHEQFF.

The CDR3 spells CAWSVSGDYGYTF. Incomplete CDR3 DNA: TGTGCCTGGAGTGTTTCAGGGGACTATGGC. The rearrangement joins TRBV30 to TRBJ1-2; perhaps TRBD1 as D (6 bases). The sequenced fragment ends 3 residues before the CDR3 boundary, so the rest is inferred from the germline J gene. CDR1 GTSNPN and CDR2 SVGIG come from the germline V gene (reference sequence). This CDR3 has 13 residues. V was pared by 0 bases and J by 3 bases, with 8 bases between.

Details on this clone: Coverage ceases 3 residues before the CDR3 finishes, and the germline J gene fills in the end. V is TRBV9 and J is TRBJ2-3, with 12 nucleotides matching TRBD2. The CDR3 length is 17 residues. CDR1 SGDLS and CDR2 YYNGEE come from the germline V gene. The V and J ends lost 2 bases and 3 bases, in that order; junction bases with no gene match: 7. The CDR3 spells CASSVFSSGGATDTQYF. CDR3 DNA (partial): TGTGCCAGCAGCGTTTTTTCTAGCGGGGGGGCAACAGATACG.

On this clone: The CDR3 extends 3 residues past the end of the read, so its final part is completed from the germline J gene. This sequence joins TRBV2 and TRBJ1-2; 9 positions agree with TRBD1. Per germline, CDR1 SNHLY and CDR2 FYNNEI. This CDR3 is 15 amino acids long. The CDR3 spells CASTRTTGGAGGYTF. The sequenced CDR3 bases are TGTGCCAGCACCAGAACAACAGGGGGCGCAGGGGGC.

Remarks on this clone: From the germline J gene comes the end of the CDR3, since the read stops 3 residues before it. The V gene is TRBV4-2, the J gene TRBJ2-7; D unclear. Between the trimmed V and J ends, which lost 4 bases and 2 bases, there was a span of 9 bases. The CDR3 consists of 13 residues. CDR1 is LGHNA and CDR2 is YNFKEQ in the germline V gene. Here the CDR3 reads CASSPTTTYEQYF. The covered CDR3 bases are TGTGCCAGCAGCCCCACTACCACCTACGAG.

Points on this clone: The observed sequence ends 3 residues before the CDR3 terminus, with the missing tail filled in from the germline J gene. At the DNA level, this CDR3 is encoded by other sequences in the same sample as well. V usage is TRBV7-9 and J usage is TRBJ1-3, with D perhaps matching TRBD1 (6 bases). In germline, CDR1 is SEHNR, CDR2 FQNEAQ (reference sequence). This CDR3 contains 13 residues. Partial CDR3 DNA: TGTGCCAGCAGCCCGGGACCCCAGGGGCCG. Residues: CASSPGPQGP. The CDR3 reads in full as CASSPGPQGPIYF.

Of note for this clone: The CDR3 end lies 3 residues beyond the end of the read and is filled in from the germline J gene. The V and J genes are TRBV2 and TRBJ1-5, with 7 bases that match TRBD1. The junction had 10 bases not matched to a gene; V was cut back by 4 bases and J by 1 base. CDR3 length: 17 amino acids. Germline values: CDR1 SNHLY, CDR2 FYNNEI. Partial CDR3 DNA: TGTGCCAGCAGTGTCCCACAGGGGTCTACAAGCAATCAGCCC. Its translation: CASSVPQGSTSNQP. The full CDR3 protein reads CASSVPQGSTSNQPQHF.

In the case of this clone: Sequencing ends 3 residues short of the CDR3 end; the germline J gene provides the rest. The V call is TRBV6-2 or TRBV6-3, the J call TRBJ2-7; D might be TRBD2 (7 bases). CDR3 size: 12 residues. From germline, CDR1 is MNHEY and CDR2 SVGEGT. Trimming pared 11 bases from V and 3 bases from J, leaving 14 bases between. CDR3 protein: CAGGAHRYEQYF. The sequenced CDR3 bases are TGTGCCGGGGGGGCCCACCGCTACGAG.

Comment on this clone: The read terminates 3 residues ahead of where the CDR3 ends, so the germline J gene completes it. This chain connects TRBV7-9 to TRBJ2-1; weak D call: TRBD1 (8 bases). The CDR3 has 15 amino acids. Trimming cost V 1 base and J 6 bases, with 13 bases left between them. CDR1 is SEHNR, CDR2 FQNEAQ, per germline (reference sequence). CDR3 DNA (partial): TGTGCCAGCAGCTTAGGACAGGGGAGGGTCAATGAG. It yields the protein CASSLGQGRVNE. The entire CDR3 reads CASSLGQGRVNEQFF.